This T cell receptor (beta chain) is from a study of cytomegalovirus exposure and HLA in healthy donors. The length of the CDR3 is 14 residues. The V gene lost 2 bases and the J gene lost 4 bases, with 8 bases spanning the gap. Per the germline V gene, CDR1 is MGHDK and CDR2 is SYGVNS. 13 Jbeta primers and 60 Vbeta primers were used for the PCR. Study processing details: Roughly 10 million shared chains were among about 80 million unique TCR beta chains counted in a later analysis. Profiling relied on immunoSEQ multiplex PCR, and the TCRdb table lists in-frame clones only, not all of them. That table furnishes V, J and clone size, whereas the DNA furnished D and trimming. The sample lists over 150,000 clones, around 83% occurring once. On this clone: Its target is not known.

Notes on the study in general: In a later analysis, a missense DCLRE1C variant was linked to TCR beta V- and J-gene trimming. Common viral pathogens (according to a later analysis) appeared linked to several of the most significant clusters.

The sample consisted of PBMCs. The V and J genes are TRBV25-1 and TRBJ1-4; the D is unclear. This receptor was taken from a man aged 45-60 years in good health and CMV-seronegative. Here the CDR3 reads CASSEAVRNEKLFF. CDR3 nucleotide sequence: TGTGCCAGCAGTGAAGCGGTCCGTAATGAAAAACTGTTTTTT.